One and the same sample provided the 18 T cell receptor beta chains below, sequenced in a study of cytomegalovirus exposure and HLA in healthy donors. Amplification used 60 Vbeta primers and 13 Jbeta primers. Method: immunoSEQ multiplex PCR; TCRdb's copy keeps in-frame clones and lacks some. The sample contains more than 95,000 clones, over 70% of which appear only once. Material: PBMCs. The receptors were gathered from a man under 40 in good health and CMV-seronegative.

Concerning this clone: One end of the junction varies from germline; a read error may be responsible. V gene TRBV7-9 combines with J gene TRBJ2-7, with 7 bases fitting TRBD2. The V gene's germline CDR1 is SEHNR and CDR2 FQNEAQ (reference sequence). This CDR3 contains 12 residues. The CDR3 protein is CSSSRTSSEQYF. The CDR3 DNA sequence: TGTTCCAGCAGCCGGACTAGTAGCGAGCAGTACTTC. The variable domain in full, completed from reference TRBV7-9 and TRBJ2-7, reads DTGVSQNPRHKITKRGQNVTFRCDPISEHNRLYWYRQTLGQGPEFLTYFQNEAQLEKSRLLSDRFSAERPKGSFSTLEIQRTEQGDSAMYLCSSSRTSSEQYFGPGTRLTVT.

The rearrangement uses TRBV6-1 and TRBJ2-7, with D uncertain. This CDR3 comprises 14 residues. V lost 10 bases to trimming and J lost 3 bases, with 19 bases between them. The V gene's germline CDR1 is MNHNS and CDR2 SASEGT. CDR3 DNA: TGTGCCACCAGGTACCGTGGTATTAGCTACGAGCAGTACTTC. It specifies CATRYRGISYEQYF.

The chain uses TRBV5-1 and TRBJ2-7; 7 positions match TRBD2. The germline CDR1 and CDR2 sequences are SGHRS and YFSETQ. V was pared by 0 bases and J by 5 bases, with 11 bases of the junction left unmatched. This CDR3 has 16 amino acids. CDR3 nucleotide sequence: TGCGCCAGCAGCTTGGGAGGGGTGGCGGGAGTGGACGAGCAGTACTTC. Translation gives CASSLGGVAGVDEQYF.

V and J are TRBV9 and TRBJ1-2; D is unresolved. CDR3 size: 11 residues. V was shortened by 2 bases and J by 8 bases, with 7 bases between the two germline ends. CDR1 and CDR2 from the germline V gene are SGDLS and YYNGEE. The chain's CDR3 is CASSVGEGYTF. CDR3 DNA: TGTGCCAGCAGCGTCGGAGAGGGCTACACCTTC.

The CDR3 spells CASSQAKDSSRGTDTQYF. CDR3 DNA: TGCGCCAGCAGCCAAGCTAAGGACAGCTCCAGGGGCACAGATACGCAGTATTTT. The V call is TRBV4-3, the J call TRBJ2-3, with D perhaps TRBD1 (6 bases). The V and J ends lost 1 base and 1 base respectively, with 18 bases between them. The length of the CDR3 is 18 residues. From germline, CDR1 is LGHNA and CDR2 YSLEER.

The rearrangement links TRBV6-5 to TRBJ2-1; TRBD1 might be the D (5 bases). The germline V and J ends were trimmed by 6 bases and 0 bases, with 12 bases remaining between them. The CDR3 runs to 15 residues. CDR1 MNHEY and CDR2 SVGAGI come from the germline V gene. The CDR3: CASSPRGSSYNEQFF. In DNA form, the CDR3 reads TGTGCCAGCAGCCCTAGGGGAAGCTCCTACAATGAGCAGTTCTTC.

The J gene is TRBJ1-5, the V gene TRBV27; a weak D match, TRBD1 (5 bases). The CDR3 is made up of 15 amino acids. CDR1 MNHEY and CDR2 SMNVEV come from the germline V gene (reference sequence). Trimming pared 2 bases from V and 4 bases from J, leaving 12 bases between. As DNA, the CDR3 is TGTGCCAGCAGTTTAATGGGGGGAGGTAATCAGCCCCAGCATTTT. Translation: CASSLMGGGNQPQHF.

This chain's CDR3 is CASSPERDTGELFF. CDR3 nucleotides: TGTGCCAGCTCACCAGAACGGGACACCGGGGAGCTGTTTTTT. The chain recombines TRBV18 with TRBJ2-2; D gene unclear. The CDR3 is made up of 14 amino acids. Trimming stripped 2 bases from V and 3 bases from J, with 7 bases between. Germline CDR1 KGHSH, CDR2 LQKENI.

This chain connects TRBV19 to TRBJ1-1; 7 bases agree with TRBD1. This CDR3 has 14 residues. Germline CDR1 and CDR2: LNHDA and SQIVND (reference sequence). V lost 5 bases and J lost 8; bases outside the gene matches: 11. CDR3 residues: CASSLSHRGTEAFF. As DNA, the CDR3 is TGTGCCAGTAGTCTCTCCCACAGGGGAACCGAAGCTTTCTTT.

The rearrangement joins TRBV30 to TRBJ1-6; 7 bases fit TRBD1. The germline V gene encodes CDR1 GTSNPN and CDR2 SVGIG (reference sequence). Trimming cost V 8 bases and J 7 bases; bases outside gene matches: 8. The CDR3 is made up of 13 amino acids. Here the CDR3 reads CARRQGGNSPLHF. The CDR3 DNA reads TGTGCCCGAAGACAGGGCGGGAATTCACCCCTCCACTTT. The full variable domain, in which reference TRBV30 and TRBJ1-6 provide the parts outside the CDR3, is SQTIHQWPATLVQPVGSPLSLECTVEGTSNPNLYWYRQAAGRGLQLLFYSVGIGQISSEVPQNLSASRPQDRQFILSSKKLLLSDSGFYLCARRQGGNSPLHFGNGTRLTVT.

This clone was counted only a few times. The CDR3 DNA reads as TGTGCCAGCAGTGACTACAGGTTCGGTGGAAACACCATATATTTT. Amino acid sequence: CASSDYRFGGNTIYF. The rearrangement joins TRBV6-5 to TRBJ1-3, with a tentative D call TRBD1 (5 bases). The germline V and J ends were trimmed by 5 bases and 3 bases, with 14 bases remaining between them. This CDR3 has 15 residues. Germline assignment: CDR1 MNHEY and CDR2 SVGAGI.

This clone occurred a few times. This chain joins TRBV6-6 and TRBJ2-5; 7 bases align to TRBD1. The CDR3 covers 15 residues. Germline loops: CDR1 MNHNY, CDR2 SVGAGI (reference sequence). Trimming at V came to 6 bases and at J to 3 bases, leaving 10 bases not matched to a gene. CDR3 sequence: CASSKIQGSEETQYF. The CDR3 DNA sequence: TGTGCCAGCAGCAAAATACAGGGGTCGGAAGAGACCCAGTACTTC.

V and J are TRBV27 and TRBJ2-2, with TRBD1 identical over 7 bases. The CDR3 has 15 residues. Germline CDR1 and CDR2: MNHEY and SMNVEV (reference sequence). The junction had 5 bases not matched to a gene; V was cut back by 5 bases and J by 2 bases. This CDR3 reads CASSHGTVNTGELFF. CDR3 DNA sequence: TGTGCCAGCAGTCACGGGACAGTCAACACCGGGGAGCTGTTTTTT.

The chain employs TRBV29-1 and TRBJ2-5; D perhaps matches TRBD2 (6 bases). Germline lookup yields CDR1 SQVTM and CDR2 ANQGSEA. CDR3 length: 12 residues. V shed 6 bases and J shed 9 bases, with 17 bases lying between them. This chain's CDR3 is CSVAGLQKAQYF. Here the CDR3 DNA reads TGCAGCGTAGCGGGTCTCCAAAAAGCCCAGTACTTC.

This clone was seen a single time. The chain links TRBV7-2 to TRBJ2-7; 10 bases agree with TRBD1. The V gene's germline CDR1 is SGHTA and CDR2 FQGNSA. After removal of 6 bases from V and 2 bases from J, the junction contained 4 bases not matched to a gene. The CDR3 runs 14 residues. CDR3 coding DNA: TGTGCCAGCAGTCAGGGACAGGGGCCCTACGAGCAGTACTTC. As protein: CASSQGQGPYEQYF.

This sequence joins TRBV5-6 and TRBJ2-3; D possibly corresponds to TRBD1 (5 bases). Germline CDR1 and CDR2: SGHDT and YYEEEE. The CDR3 sequence is 14 residues long. Trimming pared 4 bases from V and 5 bases from J, leaving 14 bases between. CDR3 loop: CASSPGQGEDTQYF. CDR3 nucleotide sequence: TGTGCCAGCAGCCCTGGGCAGGGTGAAGATACGCAGTATTTT. Combining the CDR3 with reference TRBV5-6 and TRBJ2-3 gives the whole variable domain DAGVTQSPTHLIKTRGQQVTLRCSPKSGHDTVSWYQQALGQGPQFIFQYYEEEERQRGNFPDRFSGHQFPNYSSELNVNALLLGDSALYLCASSPGQGEDTQYFGPGTRLTVL.

The chain combines TRBV25-1 with TRBJ1-4, with TRBD1 identical over 7 bases. The germline V gene encodes CDR1 MGHDK and CDR2 SYGVNS. This CDR3 has 13 residues. V dropped 5 bases and J dropped 6; count of bases not matched to a gene: 3. The CDR3 nucleotides read TGTGCCAGCAGTTCCAGGGGGTATGAAAAACTGTTTTTT. Amino acids: CASSSRGYEKLFF. The whole variable domain, remainder taken from reference TRBV25-1 and TRBJ1-4, is EADIYQTPRYLVIGTGKKITLECSQTMGHDKMYWYQQDPGMELHLIHYSYGVNSTEKGDLSSESTVSRIRTEHFPLTLESARPSHTSQYLCASSSRGYEKLFFGSGTQLSVL.

This clone was observed a handful of times. This chain links TRBV18 with TRBJ2-7; D may be TRBD1 (5 bases). The CDR3 consists of 14 residues. Trimming removed 2 bases from V and 2 bases from J, with 10 bases in between. The germline CDR1 and CDR2 sequences are KGHSH and LQKENI. In nucleotides, the CDR3 is TGTGCCAGCTCACCATCGACAGTTACCTACGAGCAGTACTTC. Amino acid sequence: CASSPSTVTYEQYF.